Reported below is one TCR beta chain. This clone was detected once. The target of this receptor is not known. Base qualities are not recorded, but no much larger clone differs from it by a single base. Ends trimmed: V by 4 bases, J by 5 bases; bases unmatched to a gene: 11. CDR1 and CDR2, per the germline V gene, are SGDLS and YYNGEE. From its cysteine to its phenylalanine, the CDR3 spans 15 amino acids. Only CDR3 DNA remains: 45 bases, in frame from the first base. The cohort consisted of some 670 healthy bone marrow donors. At the time of sampling, all cohort members were nominally healthy, though unrecorded immune exposures were likely present. The donor was CMV seropositive and was included in the group of 289 seropositive cohort members. Every donor gave a peripheral blood sample, and the peripheral blood mononuclear cells from that sample were used for TCR beta sequencing. The Qiagen DNeasy Blood Extraction Kit was used to extract genomic DNA from the blood cell samples.

The entry originates in a study of cytomegalovirus exposure and HLA in healthy donors (dated by TCRdb to about 2017). Turning to the overall study: According to an earlier analysis of around 600 of the donors, about 180 million T cells yielded over 90 million unique TCR beta sequences and 276 Gb of sequence data. An early release that covered about 600 HLA-typed donors contained approximately 300 gigabases of sequencing data and 70 million to 100 million unique TCR sequences. Among the roughly 400 genotyped donors, around 81% belonged to the genetic ancestry cluster associated with self-reported Caucasian donors. The study aimed to test whether cataloging public T cell receptors could reveal signatures of past pathogen exposure. The study profiled the T cell repertoires of 500 to 800 subjects by immunosequencing and related them to cytomegalovirus serostatus. In addition to the first cohort of 500 to 850 subjects, a separate validation cohort of 120 different subjects was used. The study combined high-throughput TCR immunosequencing, statistical association of individual TCRs with disease status, and machine learning to predict cytomegalovirus infection status. In a later analysis, previously published TCR beta repertoires from 600 to 850 donors were re-analyzed and high-resolution HLA genotyping was added so that TCR occurrence patterns could be studied. In the later analysis, no new phenotypic data were used to find candidate immune exposures; instead, reliance was placed on TCR beta sequences and their occurrence across donors. In an earlier analysis of 587 of the donors, high-throughput TCR beta sequencing was used to judge whether each TCR beta V gene segment behaved as functional or pseudogenic. Donor age, sex, ethnicity and CMV serostatus were compiled together with the repertoire data. Genome-wide SNP genotypes for about 55% of the 666 donors were used in a later genetic analysis, which treated that subset as a discovery cohort. All discovery cohort repertoires had been generated using a single sequencing platform. Both class I and class II loci were covered by HLA typing, at four-digit resolution. The number of typed donors differed by locus: 629-630 for A, B, C, DRB1 and DQB1; approximately 520 for DQA1; 606 for DPA1; and 400 to 480 for DPB1. About 5 DR-DQ haplotypes were handled as single units for association and clustering, since linkage in the cohort was strong. Among approximately 370 genotyped donors of the cohort, an average of roughly 230,000 unique TCR beta nucleotide sequences was sequenced per donor, of which about 18% were non-productive. Broad study findings and their caveats: Because counts were too low, more than 15 rarely observed V segments, including chromosome 9 orphons, were excluded from the earlier analysis of around 640 of the donors. The sequencing pipeline was judged likely to have produced a cluster of highly shared sequence variants as a technical artifact. For the cohort, immune exposure information was limited to CMV serostatus. Broadly in line with IMGT annotations, most TCR beta V segments showed up in productive rearrangements about 87% or about 30% of the time in an earlier analysis of about 500 of the donors. The study listed around 160 TCR beta chains as associated with cytomegalovirus. A later analysis reported that several top co-occurrence clusters appeared linked to parvovirus B19, influenza, CMV and Epstein-Barr virus. V-gene and J-gene trimming of TCR beta chains was associated with a missense DCLRE1C variant in a later genetic analysis, and the association was replicated in an independent cohort. In a later analysis, the rate of TCR association differed among HLA loci, with DRB1 alleles having the most associated TCRs and HLA-C alleles having the fewest. Presence/absence analyses assumed roughly uniform sequencing depth across donors, an assumption that may not hold. Linkage disequilibrium might explain the correlated functional status among segregating V segments, but an unknown experimental factor could not be ruled out. Compared with equally common non-associated chains, HLA-associated TCR beta chains in a later analysis were more clonally expanded and had lower generation probabilities. According to a later analysis, most CMV-associated TCR beta chains appeared to be HLA-restricted, and the HLA associations seemed to be driven largely by CMV exposure. In a later analysis, 16,951 TCR beta sequences were associated with specific HLA alleles at a false discovery rate of 0.05. Assigning TCR associations to individual alleles was difficult when HLA alleles, especially DR and DQ, strongly co-occurred. Because some donors lacked HLA typing at each locus, the association tests relied only on the typed subset. In this cohort, only TCR beta chains were sequenced, and detectable features were limited by the absence of alpha or paired-chain data. Some IMGT-functional V segments, including TRBV6-2 and TRBV6-3, could not be told apart with the 87-base-pair reads, so those segments were excluded. The authors suggested that the approach could potentially be extended to other disease states and immunological phenotypes. Most TCR sequences were seen in very few donors, while some public TCRs were found in many individuals. In a later genetic analysis, fewer N-insertions in productive TCRs were reported among donors in an Asian-associated ancestry cluster than the roughly 640-donor mean. A few of the identified cytomegalovirus-associated TCR beta chains were confirmed in vitro to be specific for cytomegalovirus antigens. The classifier was reported to diagnose cytomegalovirus status with high specificity and sensitivity in both the original and validation cohorts. A further reported finding was that TCR beta sequences accurately predicted the HLA-A and HLA-B alleles for most subjects in the first cohort.

Receptors were amplified or captured by the immunoSEQ multiplex PCR assay. A mixture of 60 forward primers for TCR Vbeta segments and 13 reverse primers for TCR Jbeta segments was used in the multiplex PCR. Amplification of the CDR3 region of rearranged TCR beta genes was performed with a multiplex PCR assay on genomic DNA. The amplified TCR beta libraries were sequenced on the Illumina HiSeq System as 87-base-pair reads. In the paper's pipeline: A later analysis counted approximately 84 million unique TCR beta chains across the roughly 700 repertoires, and around 9.9 million of these chains were shared by at least two donors. Raw reads were error-corrected and collapsed into unique sequences by a nearest-neighbor algorithm in which closely related sequences were merged to remove PCR and sequencing errors. V, D and J gene segments were assigned by aligning CDR3 sequences to IMGT reference sequences. For a sequence to be retained, a match of at least six nucleotides was required to both a V gene segment and a J gene segment. Rearrangements were classified as productive when the CDR3 lacked stop codons and remained in frame with V and J, and all other rearrangements were classified as non-productive. Following IMGT convention, CDR3 was defined as the stretch from the second conserved V-encoded cysteine to the conserved J-encoded phenylalanine. The earlier analysis of approximately 500 of the donors excluded sequences that lacked an unambiguous match to a single V gene segment. In an earlier analysis of 587 of the donors, V segments were called functional above 56.7% productive rearrangements and were called segregating when the between-donor standard deviation exceeded 5%. A statistical classification framework was built to diagnose cytomegalovirus status from the catalog of TCR beta chain sequences. V and J gene assignment, in a later analysis, came from comparing TCR nucleotide sequences with IMGT/GENE-DB human TR gene sequences. A later analysis assigned CDR3 sequences and most-parsimonious VDJ recombination scenarios with the TCRdist pipeline. In a later analysis, each TCR beta chain was defined by its CDR3 amino acid sequence together with its V-gene family, and reads lacking a unique V-gene family were excluded. A later analysis removed several hundred highly shared, low-generation-probability nucleotide sequences to deal with suspected cross-contamination and a sequencing artifact. For each public chain, a later analysis derived a clonal expansion index from normalized ranks of inferred template counts within each repertoire. Generation probabilities in a later analysis came from a VDJ recombination model fitted to out-of-frame rearrangements, and those results were checked against IGoR. In a later analysis, hypergeometric tests were used to score TCR-TCR, TCR-HLA and TCR-CMV co-occurrence, with a repertoire-size bias correction applied to TCR pairs. To estimate false discovery rates, a later analysis permuted the HLA or CMV assignments 20 times. In a later analysis, co-occurring TCRs were grouped using DBSCAN, and TCRdist sequence similarity was added for clustering within HLA-allele-positive subsets. Repertoires with fewer than 30,000 or more than 120,000 public chains were left out of co-occurrence clustering, as were five repertoires with anomalous nucleotide sharing. Entries here come from immuneACCESS through TCRdb and include only in-frame sequences with V and J called. Some clones fail to appear in such tables; in the studies checked, an unresolved V gene covers under half of the shortfall, and the cause of the remainder is unknown. V, J and clone size derive from that table, while D and trimming were established from the DNA sequence. The sample table lists 65,000 to 80,000 clones, 78% of them with a count of one. 8% to 9.5% of the sample is in the top ten clones.

This TCR came from a woman aged 40-49 years in good health and CMV-seropositive. Sequencing used PBMCs. This sequence uses TRBV9 and TRBJ2-5; 7 bases in the junction line up with TRBD1. The nucleotides are TGTGCCAGCAGCCTTATCGGACAGGCTCGGGAGACCCAGTACTTC. It translates as CASSLIGQARETQYF.